This entry is about one TCR beta chain. Its target is unknown. Assay: immunoSEQ multiplex PCR; the TCRdb copy retains only in-frame clones and omits some. Found here are 55,000 or so clones, 80% of them singletons; the top ten hold about 4.6%. These data are taken from a study of T cells in localized non-small cell lung cancer. Study results and limitations: In adjacent lung appeared a median 57 of the top 100 tumor clones. Uninvolved adjacent lung had higher T cell clonality than tumor and all other tissues.

This receptor was obtained from a woman aged 35-70 years with stage II lung adenocarcinoma. Source: PBMCs, taken before any cancer treatment.

CDR3 coding DNA: TGTGCCAGCTCACCAATCGGCCAAGAGACCCAGTACTTC. This sequence encodes CASSPIGQETQYF. The gene calls are TRBV18 and TRBJ2-5; no clear D. This CDR3 spans 13 amino acids. Trimming took 2 bases from V and 1 from J, leaving 5 bases between them. Per germline, CDR1 KGHSH and CDR2 LQKENI.